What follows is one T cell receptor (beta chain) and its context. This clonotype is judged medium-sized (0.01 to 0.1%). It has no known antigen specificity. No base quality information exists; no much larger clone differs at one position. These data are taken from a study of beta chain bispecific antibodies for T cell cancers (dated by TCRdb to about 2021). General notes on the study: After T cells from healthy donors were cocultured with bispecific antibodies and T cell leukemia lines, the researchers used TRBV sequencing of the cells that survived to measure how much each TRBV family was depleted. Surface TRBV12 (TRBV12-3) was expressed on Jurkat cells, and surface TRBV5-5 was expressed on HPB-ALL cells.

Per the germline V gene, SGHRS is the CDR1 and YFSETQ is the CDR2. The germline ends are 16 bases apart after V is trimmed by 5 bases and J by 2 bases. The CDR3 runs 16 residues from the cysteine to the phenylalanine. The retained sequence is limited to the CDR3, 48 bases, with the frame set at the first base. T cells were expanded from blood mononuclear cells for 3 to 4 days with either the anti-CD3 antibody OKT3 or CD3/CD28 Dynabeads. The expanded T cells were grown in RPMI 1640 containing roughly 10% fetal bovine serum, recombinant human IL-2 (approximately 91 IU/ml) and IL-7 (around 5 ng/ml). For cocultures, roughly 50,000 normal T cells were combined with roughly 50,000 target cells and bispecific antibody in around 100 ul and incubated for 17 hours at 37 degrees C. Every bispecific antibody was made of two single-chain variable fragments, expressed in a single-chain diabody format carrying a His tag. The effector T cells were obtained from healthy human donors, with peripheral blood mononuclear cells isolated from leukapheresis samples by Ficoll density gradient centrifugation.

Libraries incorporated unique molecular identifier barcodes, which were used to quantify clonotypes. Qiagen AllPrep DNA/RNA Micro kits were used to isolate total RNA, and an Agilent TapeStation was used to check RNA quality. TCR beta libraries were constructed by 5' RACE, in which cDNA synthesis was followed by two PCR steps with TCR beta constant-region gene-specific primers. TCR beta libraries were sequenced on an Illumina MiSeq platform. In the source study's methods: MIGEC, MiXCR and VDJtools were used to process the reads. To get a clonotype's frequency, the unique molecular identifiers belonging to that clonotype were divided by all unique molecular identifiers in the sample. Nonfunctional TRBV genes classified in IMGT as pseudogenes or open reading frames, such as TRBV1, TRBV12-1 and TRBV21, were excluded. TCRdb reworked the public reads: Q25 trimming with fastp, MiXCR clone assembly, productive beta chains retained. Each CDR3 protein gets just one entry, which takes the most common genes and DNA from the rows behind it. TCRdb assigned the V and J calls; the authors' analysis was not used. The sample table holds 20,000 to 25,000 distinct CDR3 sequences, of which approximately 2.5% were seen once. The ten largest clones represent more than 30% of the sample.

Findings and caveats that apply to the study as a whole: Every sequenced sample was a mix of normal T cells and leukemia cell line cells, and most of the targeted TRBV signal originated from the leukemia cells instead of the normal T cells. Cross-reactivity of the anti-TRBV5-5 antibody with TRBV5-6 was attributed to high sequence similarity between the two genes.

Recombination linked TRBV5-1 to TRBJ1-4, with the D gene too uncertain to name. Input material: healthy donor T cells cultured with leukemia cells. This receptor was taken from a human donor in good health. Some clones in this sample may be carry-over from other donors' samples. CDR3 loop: CASSDGLTPTNEKLFF. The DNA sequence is TGCGCCAGCAGTGATGGATTAACCCCGACTAATGAAAAACTGTTTTTT.